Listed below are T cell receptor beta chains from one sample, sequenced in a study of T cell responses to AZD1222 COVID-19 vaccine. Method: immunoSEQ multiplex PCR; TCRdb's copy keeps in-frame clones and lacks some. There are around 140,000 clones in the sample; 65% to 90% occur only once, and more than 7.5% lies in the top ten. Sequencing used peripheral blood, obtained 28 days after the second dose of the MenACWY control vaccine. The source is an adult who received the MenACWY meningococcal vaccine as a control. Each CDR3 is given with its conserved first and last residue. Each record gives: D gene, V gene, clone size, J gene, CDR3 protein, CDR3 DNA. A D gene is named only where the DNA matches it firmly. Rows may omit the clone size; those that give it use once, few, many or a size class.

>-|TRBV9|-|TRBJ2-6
CASSVRYPGHSGANVLTF
TGTGCCAGCAGCGTCCGCTATCCGGGCCACTCTGGGGCCAACGTCCTGACTTTC
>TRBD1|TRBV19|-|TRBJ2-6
CASKGQGLTGANVLTF
TGTGCCAGTAAGGGACAGGGTTTAACTGGGGCCAACGTCCTGACTTTC
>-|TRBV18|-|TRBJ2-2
CASSLNIKGTGELFF
TGTGCCAGCTCGCTTAATATCAAAGGGACCGGGGAGCTGTTTTTT
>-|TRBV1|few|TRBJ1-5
CTSSQDLRLRNQPQHF
TGCACCAGCAGCCAAGATCTCCGACTGAGAAATCAGCCCCAGCATTTT
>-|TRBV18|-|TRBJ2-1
CASSPGNEQFF
TGTGCCAGCTCACCGGGAAATGAGCAGTTCTTC
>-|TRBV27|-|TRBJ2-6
CASSPLGAGANVLTF
TGTGCCAGCAGTCCCCTCGGGGCCGGGGCCAACGTCCTGACTTTC
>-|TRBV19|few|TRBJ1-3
CASSRMADYSGNTIYF
TGTGCCAGTAGTAGGATGGCAGACTACTCTGGAAACACCATATATTTT
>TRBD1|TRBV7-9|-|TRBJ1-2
CASSQGAYGYTF
TGTGCCAGCAGCCAGGGGGCCTATGGCTACACCTTC
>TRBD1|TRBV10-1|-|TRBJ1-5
CASSRGFNQPQHF
TGCGCCAGCAGCAGGGGGTTCAATCAGCCCCAGCATTTT
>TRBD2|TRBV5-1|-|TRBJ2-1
CASSLRTSVDEQFF
TGCGCCAGCAGCTTGAGGACTAGCGTGGATGAGCAGTTCTTC
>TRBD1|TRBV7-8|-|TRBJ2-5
CASSLTVTGGETQYF
TGTGCCAGCAGCTTAACGGTGACAGGGGGAGAGACCCAGTACTTC
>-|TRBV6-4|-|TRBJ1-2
CASSDGGANPYGYTF
TGTGCCAGCAGTGACGGGGGCGCCAACCCTTATGGCTACACCTTC
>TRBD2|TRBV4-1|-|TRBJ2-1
CASSQSEIAGGPHNEQFF
TGCGCCAGCAGCCAATCCGAAATAGCGGGAGGGCCCCACAATGAGCAGTTCTTC
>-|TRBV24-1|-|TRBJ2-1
CATSDFAPNNEQFF
TGTGCCACCAGTGATTTCGCCCCTAACAATGAGCAGTTCTTC
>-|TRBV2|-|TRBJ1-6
CASSDRDDSPLHF
TGTGCCAGCAGTGACAGGGATGACTCACCCCTCCACTTT
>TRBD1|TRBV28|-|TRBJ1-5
CASRKWEIGTGALPQHF
TGTGCCAGCAGAAAATGGGAGATAGGGACAGGGGCATTGCCCCAGCATTTT
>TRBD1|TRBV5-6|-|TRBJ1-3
CASSLNRGLGGNTIYF
TGTGCCAGCAGCCTCAACAGGGGGCTTGGTGGAAACACCATATATTTT
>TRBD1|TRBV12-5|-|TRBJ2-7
CASGRTGVFAPYF
TGTGCTAGTGGCCGGACAGGCGTCTTCGCCCCGTACTTC
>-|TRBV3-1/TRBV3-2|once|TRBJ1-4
CASSVRTTNEKLFF
TGTGCCAGCAGCGTACGTACCACTAATGAAAAACTGTTTTTT
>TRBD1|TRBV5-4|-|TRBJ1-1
CASSSGQENTEAFF
TGTGCCAGCAGCTCGGGACAGGAGAACACTGAAGCTTTCTTT
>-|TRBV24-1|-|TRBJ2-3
CATSAGDSDTQYF
TGTGCCACCAGTGCTGGGGACTCAGATACGCAGTATTTT
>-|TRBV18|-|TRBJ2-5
CASSPFGGTYQETQYF
TGTGCCAGCTCACCTTTCGGCGGGACGTACCAAGAGACCCAGTACTTC
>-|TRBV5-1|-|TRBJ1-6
CASRPDRFPPLHF
TGCGCCAGCAGACCCGACAGGTTCCCACCCCTCCACTTT
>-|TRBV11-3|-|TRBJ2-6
CASSSIVWGAEANVLTF
TGTGCCAGCAGCTCGATCGTTTGGGGGGCAGAGGCCAACGTCCTGACTTTC
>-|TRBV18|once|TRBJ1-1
CASSPNLNTEAFF
TGTGCCAGCTCACCTAATCTGAACACTGAAGCTTTCTTT
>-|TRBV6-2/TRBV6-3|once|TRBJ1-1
CASSYPLGVGF
TGTGCCAGCAGTTACCCACTAGGCGTGGGTTTT
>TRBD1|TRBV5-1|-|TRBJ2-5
CASSGGTGRIETQYF
TGCGCCAGCAGCGGGGGGACAGGGCGGATAGAGACCCAGTACTTC
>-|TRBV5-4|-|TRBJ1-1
CASSFMAGGIDTEAFF
TGTGCCAGCAGCTTCATGGCAGGAGGAATCGACACTGAAGCTTTCTTT
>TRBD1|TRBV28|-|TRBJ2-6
CASSLRQGAVLAGANVLTF
TGTGCCAGCAGTTTGAGACAGGGGGCTGTTCTTGCTGGGGCCAACGTCCTGACTTTC
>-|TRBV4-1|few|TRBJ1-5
CASSQEGHLKGNQPQHF
TGCGCCAGCAGCCAAGAAGGGCACCTAAAAGGCAATCAGCCCCAGCATTTT
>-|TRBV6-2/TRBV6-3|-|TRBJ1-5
CASSYPGQISNQPQHF
TGTGCCAGCAGTTACCCCGGACAGATTAGCAATCAGCCCCAGCATTTT
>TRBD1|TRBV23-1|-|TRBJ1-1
CASSQLWDRVDTEAFF
TGCGCCAGCAGTCAACTCTGGGACAGGGTCGACACTGAAGCTTTCTTT
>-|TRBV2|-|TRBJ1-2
CASSDPTNYGYTF
TGTGCCAGCAGTGACCCCACTAACTATGGCTACACCTTC
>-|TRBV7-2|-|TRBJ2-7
CASSLAPPSEQYF
TGTGCCAGCAGCTTAGCACCTCCGTCCGAGCAGTACTTC
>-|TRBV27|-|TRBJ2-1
CASSLKVSYNEQFF
TGTGCCAGCAGTTTGAAGGTTTCCTACAATGAGCAGTTCTTC
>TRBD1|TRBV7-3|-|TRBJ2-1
CASSDRGGYYNEQFF
TGTGCCAGCAGCGACAGGGGGGGTTACTACAATGAGCAGTTCTTC
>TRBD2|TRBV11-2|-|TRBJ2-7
CASSLAGLAEFSEQYF
TGTGCCAGCAGCTTAGCGGGGCTAGCGGAATTTAGCGAGCAGTACTTC
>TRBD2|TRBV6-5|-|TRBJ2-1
CASSSTSGIYNEQFF
TGTGCCAGCAGCTCGACTAGCGGGATCTACAATGAGCAGTTCTTC
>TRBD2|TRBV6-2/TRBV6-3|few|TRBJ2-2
CASSFATSGNTGELFF
TGTGCCAGCAGTTTCGCAACTAGCGGGAACACCGGGGAGCTGTTTTTT
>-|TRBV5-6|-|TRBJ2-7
CASSSGYQTPYEQYF
TGTGCCAGCAGCTCCGGGTACCAGACCCCCTACGAGCAGTACTTC
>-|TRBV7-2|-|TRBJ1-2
CASSLRVGDYGYTF
TGTGCCAGCAGCTTGCGGGTTGGGGACTATGGCTACACCTTC
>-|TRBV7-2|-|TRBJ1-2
CASSLQINYGYTF
TGTGCCAGCAGCTTGCAGATTAACTATGGCTACACCTTC
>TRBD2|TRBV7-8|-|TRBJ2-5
CASSFKRGDPLDLQETQYF
TGTGCCAGCAGCTTCAAGCGGGGGGACCCATTAGACCTCCAAGAGACCCAGTACTTC
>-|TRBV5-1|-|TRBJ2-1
CASSSEPAGTYNEQFF
TGCGCCAGCAGCTCCGAGCCAGCGGGCACCTACAATGAGCAGTTCTTC